Detailed here is one T cell receptor beta chain. Using immunoSEQ multiplex PCR, the repertoire was profiled, and TCRdb retains in-frame clones only, with some absent. The sample has some 100,000 clones, about 91% seen once. This record belongs to a study of siplizumab effects on memory and regulatory T cells. The CDR3 extends over 15 amino acids. Trimming cost V 6 bases and J 5 bases; bases outside gene matches: 10. From germline, CDR1 is SNHLY and CDR2 FYNNEI. The sequence came from a human donor in good health. Some clones in this sample may be carry-over from other donors' samples. The sequenced material came from CD4+ T cells sorted from blood. The rearrangement uses TRBV2 and TRBJ2-1; TRBD1 aligns across 7 bases. CDR3 DNA sequence: TGTGCCAGCAGGGCACGGGACAGAACTAACAATGAGCAGTTCTTC. This sequence encodes CASRARDRTNNEQFF.